Below, 27 T cell receptor beta chains from the same sample are listed, as sequenced in a study of blood T cell repertoires in COVID-19 (TCRdb year 2020). Library prep was done by the immunoSEQ multiplex PCR assay. This immuneACCESS table, as held by TCRdb, lists in-frame sequences with V and J called but not all clones. Of the missing ones, under half trace to an unresolved V gene in checked studies; the others have no known cause. The sample includes roughly 180,000 clones, with approximately 83% observed a single time. Together, the top ten hold roughly 13% of the sample. The sample consisted of PBMCs or T cells enriched from blood (not recorded which). Receptors originate from an older woman who had recovered from COVID-19.

Here the CDR3 reads CSGPGQGGEKLFF. CDR3 coding DNA: TGCAGCGGGCCGGGACAGGGGGGCGAAAAACTGTTTTTT. V is TRBV29-1 and J is TRBJ1-4, with TRBD1 matching 11 bases. Trimming removed 7 bases from V and 8 bases from J; junction bases left unmatched: 6. This CDR3 has 13 residues. CDR1 and CDR2 (germline): SQVTM, ANQGSEA.

The chain combines TRBV5-1 with TRBJ2-7; the match to TRBD1 covers 10 bases. J gave up 6 bases and V 1 base, and 7 bases lay outside the gene matches. The CDR3 totals 15 residues. Germline lookup yields CDR1 SGHRS and CDR2 YFSETQ. DNA for the CDR3: TGCGCCAGCAGCTTGCCCGGGACAGGGGTAGGCGAGCAGTACTTC. This codes for CASSLPGTGVGEQYF.

The chain joins TRBV2 to TRBJ2-7; 11 bases fit TRBD1. V shed 6 bases, J shed 3 bases, and the junction held 1 base outside the gene matches. Looked up from germline, CDR1 is SNHLY and CDR2 is FYNNEI. The CDR3 extends over 13 amino acids. The CDR3 region has the DNA TGTGCCAGCAGAGGGACAGGGGGCTACGAGCAGTACTTC. Encoded protein: CASRGTGGYEQYF.

V and J are TRBV7-2 and TRBJ2-7; a weak D match, TRBD1 (6 bases). CDR1 is SGHTA and CDR2 is FQGNSA in the germline V gene. V shed 5 bases and J shed 2 bases, with 16 bases lying between them. This CDR3 region has 15 residues. This CDR3 reads CASSIFLQGAYEQYF. The CDR3 coding sequence is TGTGCCAGCAGCATCTTTCTACAGGGAGCCTACGAGCAGTACTTC.

V and J are TRBV9 and TRBJ1-2, with TRBD1 identical over 10 bases. The V gene end was trimmed by 0 bases and the J gene end by 8 bases; junction bases not matched to a gene: 13. CDR3 length: 17 residues. Germline V gene sequence: CDR1 SGDLS, CDR2 YYNGEE. The CDR3 reads CASSVAKSSGQGRGYTF. The CDR3 DNA reads as TGTGCCAGCAGCGTAGCTAAGAGCTCGGGACAGGGGAGAGGCTACACCTTC. Drawing the rest from reference TRBV9 and TRBJ1-2, the complete variable domain is DSGVTQTPKHLITATGQRVTLRCSPRSGDLSVYWYQQSLDQGLQFLIQYYNGEERAKGNILERFSAQQFPDLHSELNLSSLELGDSALYFCASSVAKSSGQGRGYTFGSGTRLTVV.

The V gene is TRBV19, the J gene TRBJ2-1; the D is unclear. The CDR3 loop spans 13 amino acids. The germline V and J ends were trimmed by 5 bases and 4 bases, with 9 bases remaining between them. Germline V gene lookup returns CDR1 LNHDA and CDR2 SQIVND (reference sequence). CDR3 DNA: TGTGCCAGTAGTTATAACTTATACAATGAGCAGTTCTTC. Translation: CASSYNLYNEQFF.

V and J are TRBV30 and TRBJ2-7, with D hard to call. Germline values: CDR1 GTSNPN, CDR2 SVGIG (reference sequence). This CDR3 is built from 14 residues. V dropped 3 bases and J dropped 3 bases, with 15 bases sitting between them. CDR3 DNA sequence: TGTGCCTGGAGGATCCCAGGCCCAGGCTACGAGCAGTACTTC. Translated, it gives CAWRIPGPGYEQYF.

V gene TRBV9 combines with J gene TRBJ1-3; D perhaps matches TRBD1 (5 bases). The CDR3 is 16 amino acids. The ends were cut back, 1 base at V and 0 bases at J, with 11 bases in the middle. CDR1 is SGDLS and CDR2 is YYNGEE in the germline V gene. The CDR3 reads CASSVSGPNSGNTIYF. The CDR3 coding sequence is TGTGCCAGCAGCGTATCAGGGCCAAACTCTGGAAACACCATATATTTT.

The rearrangement links TRBV4-2 to TRBJ2-5, with 7 bases lining up with TRBD2. J lost 2 bases, V lost 0 bases, and 6 bases had no gene match. The CDR3 has 16 residues. Germline V gene data show CDR1 as LGHNA and CDR2 as YNFKEQ. The CDR3 here is CASSQDPAGRQETQYF. CDR3 in DNA: TGTGCCAGCAGCCAAGATCCAGCGGGAAGACAAGAGACCCAGTACTTC.

The gene calls are TRBV3-1 (or the pseudogene TRBV3-2) and TRBJ1-1, with 10 bases matching TRBD1. The CDR3 loop spans 14 amino acids. The junction had 5 bases not matched to a gene; V was cut back by 6 bases and J by 4 bases. Per germline, CDR1 LGHDT and CDR2 YNNKEL (reference sequence). CDR3 nucleotide sequence: TGTGCCAGCAGGAGACAGGGGGCGGGCACTGAAGCTTTCTTT. Translation gives CASRRQGAGTEAFF.

The chain carries TRBV5-1 and TRBJ2-5; TRBD2 agrees at 8 bases. With V trimmed by 5 bases and J by 0 bases, 6 bases remained unmatched. The CDR3 loop spans 15 amino acids. The V gene's germline CDR1 is SGHRS and CDR2 YFSETQ. The CDR3 protein is CASRASGSYQETQYF. CDR3 sequence (DNA): TGCGCCAGCAGGGCTAGCGGGTCGTACCAAGAGACCCAGTACTTC.

The rearrangement links TRBV7-6 to TRBJ2-3; TRBD1 matches 10 bases. Trimming removed 1 base from V and 5 bases from J; junction bases left unmatched: 9. Germline values: CDR1 SGHVS, CDR2 FNYEAQ. The CDR3 is made up of 17 amino acids. This chain's CDR3 is CASSLGTGGTGQDTQYF. The CDR3 coding sequence is TGTGCCAGCAGCTTAGGGACAGGGGGGACTGGACAAGATACGCAGTATTTT.

The genes are TRBV20-1 and TRBJ1-2, with D perhaps matching TRBD1 (5 bases). Trimming removed 3 bases from V and 8 bases from J, with 16 bases in between. The CDR3 contains 13 residues. The germline V gene has CDR1 DFQATT and CDR2 SNEGSKA (reference sequence). The CDR3 sequence: CSASPQGTRGYTF. CDR3 bases: TGCAGTGCTAGTCCCCAGGGTACGAGGGGCTACACCTTC.

The J gene is TRBJ2-5, the V gene TRBV12-3 or TRBV12-4; TRBD1 matches at 7 bases. The CDR3 spans 12 residues. The trim removed 6 bases at V and 5 bases at J, leaving 3 bases unmatched. The CDR3 is CASRGGHETQYF. The CDR3 DNA reads TGTGCCAGCAGAGGGGGCCATGAGACCCAGTACTTC.

This sequence joins TRBV5-1 and TRBJ2-7, with D uncertain. The V end was cut by 0 bases, the J end by 1 base, with 11 bases between. The CDR3 runs 15 residues. CDR1 and CDR2 from the germline V gene are SGHRS and YFSETQ. CDR3: CASSLAGSRSYEQYF. DNA for the CDR3: TGCGCCAGCAGCTTGGCAGGCAGTCGATCCTACGAGCAGTACTTC.

This clone came up a few times. The chain uses TRBV6-5 and TRBJ1-2; 9 positions agree with TRBD1. This CDR3 region has 13 residues. The ends lost 5 bases at V and 5 bases at J; junction bases unmatched: 3. Germline V gene lookup returns CDR1 MNHEY and CDR2 SVGAGI. The CDR3 is CASSRDRDYGYTF. The CDR3, as DNA: TGTGCCAGCAGTCGGGACAGGGATTATGGCTACACCTTC.

The chain uses TRBV9 and TRBJ1-6; unclear D gene. The CDR3 is 13 amino acids. The V end lost 4 bases, the J end lost 6 bases, and 8 bases lay between the germline ends. In germline, CDR1 is SGDLS, CDR2 YYNGEE. CDR3 nucleotide sequence: TGTGCCAGCAGCCGGGAGACTAATTCACCCCTCCACTTT. It encodes CASSRETNSPLHF.

This sequence joins TRBV18 and TRBJ1-1, with TRBD1 matching 7 bases. The length of the CDR3 is 14 residues. The ends lost 5 bases at V and 1 base at J; junction bases unmatched: 4. Per the germline V gene, CDR1 is KGHSH and CDR2 is LQKENI. In nucleotides, the CDR3 is TGTGCCAGCTCAGGTAAGGGGGCGAACACTGAAGCTTTCTTT. Translating gives CASSGKGANTEAFF.

The J gene is TRBJ1-2, the V gene TRBV29-1; D ambiguous. This CDR3 comprises 13 residues. V was clipped by 0 bases and J by 5 bases, with 10 bases between them. Germline CDR1 SQVTM, CDR2 ANQGSEA. The CDR3 spells CSVEDRQDYGYTF. The CDR3 region has the DNA TGCAGCGTTGAAGATCGGCAGGATTATGGCTACACCTTC.

This clone was seen a single time. This rearrangement joins TRBV7-3 to TRBJ1-6; D not certain. Trimming stripped 2 bases from V and 7 bases from J, with 9 bases between. This CDR3 is 14 amino acids long. From germline, CDR1 is SGHTA and CDR2 FQGTGA. CDR3 residues: CASSLLARNSPLHF. The CDR3 bases are TGTGCCAGCAGCTTATTGGCTAGGAATTCACCCCTCCACTTT.

J is TRBJ2-3 and V is TRBV6-6; TRBD2 aligns across 7 bases. The length of the CDR3 is 16 residues. V was pared by 5 bases and J by 2 bases, with 10 bases of the junction left unmatched. Germline CDR1 MNHNY, CDR2 SVGAGI (reference sequence). This CDR3 reads CASSRRTSYPTDTQYF. The CDR3 region has the DNA TGTGCCAGCAGTCGACGGACTAGTTACCCCACAGATACGCAGTATTTT.

V and J are TRBV10-2 and TRBJ2-1; D remains ambiguous. Germline V gives CDR1 WSHSY, CDR2 SAAADI. CDR3 size: 12 residues. Between the trimmed V and J ends, which lost 7 bases and 9 bases, there was a span of 13 bases. The DNA for the CDR3 is TGCGCCAGCACCATTATAACGGGTGAGCAGTTCTTC. Translating it yields CASTIITGEQFF.

The chain has TRBV19 and TRBJ1-4; 7 nucleotides line up with TRBD1. There are 18 residues in the CDR3. Losses at the gene ends were 6 bases for V and 0 bases for J; bases not matched to a gene: 13. Per the germline V gene, CDR1 is LNHDA and CDR2 is SQIVND (reference sequence). The chain's CDR3 is CASRRTGRGDATNEKLFF. The CDR3 DNA is TGTGCCAGTAGACGGACAGGAAGGGGGGATGCAACTAATGAAAAACTGTTTTTT.

The chain joins TRBV11-2 to TRBJ1-5; D not resolved. The CDR3 contains 14 residues. Germline assignment: CDR1 SGHAT and CDR2 FQNNGV. The germline V and J ends were trimmed by 1 base and 6 bases, with 10 bases remaining between them. CDR3 coding DNA: TGTGCCAGCAGCTTAGGGGCAGGTCCTCAGCCCCAGCATTTT. Its translation is CASSLGAGPQPQHF.

This clone turned up a few times. V gene TRBV7-9 combines with J gene TRBJ2-5, with 11 bases matching TRBD1. The V gene end was trimmed by 0 bases and the J gene end by 4 bases; junction bases not matched to a gene: 4. Germline V gives CDR1 SEHNR, CDR2 FQNEAQ (reference sequence). The CDR3 has 16 residues. As DNA, the CDR3 is TGTGCCAGCAGCTTAGCTGGACAGGGGGCAGGAGAGACCCAGTACTTC. It yields the protein CASSLAGQGAGETQYF. Using reference TRBV7-9 and TRBJ2-5 for the parts outside the CDR3, the full variable domain is DTGVSQNPRHKITKRGQNVTFRCDPISEHNRLYWYRQTLGQGPEFLTYFQNEAQLEKSRLLSDRFSAERPKGSFSTLEIQRTEQGDSAMYLCASSLAGQGAGETQYFGPGTRLLVL.

V and J are TRBV5-1 and TRBJ1-1; 8 bases agree with TRBD1. The ends lost 7 bases at V and 4 bases at J; junction bases unmatched: 9. The CDR3 runs to 14 residues. The germline V gene has CDR1 SGHRS and CDR2 YFSETQ. Written as DNA, the CDR3 is TGCGCCAGCGGATGGACAGGGAGCGTCACTGAAGCTTTCTTT. Translation gives CASGWTGSVTEAFF.

This clone was observed a handful of times. V is TRBV5-4 and J is TRBJ1-6; the match to TRBD1 covers 8 bases. CDR3 length: 14 amino acids. From germline, CDR1 is SGHNT and CDR2 YYREEE (reference sequence). The V gene end was trimmed by 4 bases and the J gene end by 7 bases; junction bases not matched to a gene: 4. CDR3 nucleotides: TGTGCCAGCAGCCCTAGGACAGGGAATTCACCCCTCCACTTT. Its translation: CASSPRTGNSPLHF. The whole variable domain, filled in from reference TRBV5-4 and TRBJ1-6, reads ETGVTQSPTHLIKTRGQQVTLRCSSQSGHNTVSWYQQALGQGPQFIFQYYREEENGRGNFPPRFSGLQFPNYSSELNVNALELDDSALYLCASSPRTGNSPLHFGNGTRLTVT.